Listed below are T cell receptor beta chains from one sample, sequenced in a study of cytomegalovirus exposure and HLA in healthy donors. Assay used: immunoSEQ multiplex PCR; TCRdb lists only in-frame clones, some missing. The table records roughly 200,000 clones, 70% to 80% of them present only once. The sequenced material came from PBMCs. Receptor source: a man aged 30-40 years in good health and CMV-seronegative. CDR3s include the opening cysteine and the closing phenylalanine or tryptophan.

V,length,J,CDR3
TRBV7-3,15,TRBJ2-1,CASSPRVGAYNEQFF
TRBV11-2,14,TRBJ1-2,CASSSLGGAWGYTF
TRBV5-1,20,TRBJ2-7,CASSLAGDSAGGTSGYEQYF
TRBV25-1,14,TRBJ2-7,CASSELASSYEQYF
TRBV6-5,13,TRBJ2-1,CASSPPSVNEQFF
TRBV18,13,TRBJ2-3,CASSRTGLDTQYF
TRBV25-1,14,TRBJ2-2,CASSRTGPTGELFF
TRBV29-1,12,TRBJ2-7,CSVEDKGGEQYF
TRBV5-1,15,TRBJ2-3,CASSSNLEVGDTQYF
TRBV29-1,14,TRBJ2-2,CSVEDSQGPGELFF
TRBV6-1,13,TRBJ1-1,CASRLSGFTEAFF
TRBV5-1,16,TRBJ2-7,CASSLEGGTSSYEQYF
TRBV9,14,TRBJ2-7,CASSVGDRSYEQYF
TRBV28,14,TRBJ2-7,CASSFFYPTYEQYF
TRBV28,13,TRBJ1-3,CASSGGAGNTIYF
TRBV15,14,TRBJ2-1,CATSRGSTYNEQFF
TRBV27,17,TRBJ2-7,CASSLKGTSGSSYEQYF
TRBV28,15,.,CASGTGGLVDYEQYF
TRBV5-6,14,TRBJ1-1,CASSLGRGLTEAFF
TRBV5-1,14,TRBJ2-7,CASSWTGDIYEQYF
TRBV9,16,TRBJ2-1,CASSWTSGEIYNEQFF
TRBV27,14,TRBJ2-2,CASSLLGGGGELFF
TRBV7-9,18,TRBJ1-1,CASSPEARDRGRWTEAFF
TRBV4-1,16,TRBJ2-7,CASSRELARSSYEQYF
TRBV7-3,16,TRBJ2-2,CASSLRASGSAGELFF
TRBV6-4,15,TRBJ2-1,CASSDGTSGDNEQFF
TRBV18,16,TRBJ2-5,CASSPPGLAGKETQYF
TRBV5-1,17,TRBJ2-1,CASSLLSGRAPYNEQFF
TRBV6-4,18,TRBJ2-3,CASSHTIAEASHTDTQYF
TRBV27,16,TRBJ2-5,CASSPLQGSKGLTQYF
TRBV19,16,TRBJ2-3,CASRGFSGKVTDTQYF
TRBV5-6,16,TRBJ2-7,CASNPPRGRASGEQYF
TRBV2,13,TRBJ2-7,CASSEAGREGQYF
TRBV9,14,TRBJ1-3,CASSVDTSGNTIYF
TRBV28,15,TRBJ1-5,CASSPSGGFNQPQHF
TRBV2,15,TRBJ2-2,CASRKDFTNTGELFF
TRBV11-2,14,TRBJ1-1,CASSSRTVVTEAFF
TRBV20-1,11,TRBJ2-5,CSAGVGETQYF
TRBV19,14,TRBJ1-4,CASSNNRIIEKLFF
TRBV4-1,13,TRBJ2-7,CASSPPQGYEQYF
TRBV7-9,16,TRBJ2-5,CASSLAGQGMKETQYF
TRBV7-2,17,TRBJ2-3,CASSAESSGRVSDTQYF
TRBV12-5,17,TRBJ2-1,CASGLDTSGSLYNEQFF
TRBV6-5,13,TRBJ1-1,CASRRTINTEAFF
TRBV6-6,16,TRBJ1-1,CASSSSGTGGADEAFF
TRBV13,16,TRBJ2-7,CASSLGQGALKYEQYF
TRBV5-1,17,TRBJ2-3,CASSLELAGGKVDTQYF
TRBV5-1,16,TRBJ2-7,CASSLRIQGPSYEQYF